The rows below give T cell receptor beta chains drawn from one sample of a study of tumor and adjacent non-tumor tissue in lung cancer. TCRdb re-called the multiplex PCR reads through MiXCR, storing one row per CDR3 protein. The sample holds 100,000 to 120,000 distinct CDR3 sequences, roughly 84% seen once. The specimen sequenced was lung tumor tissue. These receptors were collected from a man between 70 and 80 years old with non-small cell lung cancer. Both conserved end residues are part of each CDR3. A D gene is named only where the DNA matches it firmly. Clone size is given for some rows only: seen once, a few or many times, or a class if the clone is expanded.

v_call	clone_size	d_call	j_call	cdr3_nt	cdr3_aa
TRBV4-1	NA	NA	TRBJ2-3	TGCGCCAGTAGTCTTCACGACACATCGGGCAACCCAGATACGCAGTATTTT	CASSLHDTSGNPDTQYF
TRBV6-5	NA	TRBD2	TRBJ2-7	TGTACCGTCGGAAGGAGACTAGCAGGTTCTTACGAGCTATACTTC	CTVGRRLAGSYELYF
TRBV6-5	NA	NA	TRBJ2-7	TGTGCCGTCGGAAGGAAACTAGCAGGTTTTTACGAGCAGTATTTC	CAVGRKLAGFYEQYF
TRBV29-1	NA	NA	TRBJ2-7	TGCAGCGTTGATGACGATTGCTACGAGCAATACTTC	CSVDDDCYEQYF
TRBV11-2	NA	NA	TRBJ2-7	TGTGCCAACAGTTTAACGGACGCTGCCTACGAGCAGTACTTC	CANSLTDAAYEQYF
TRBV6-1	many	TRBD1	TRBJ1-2	TGTGCCAGCAGCTTTGGACAGGGGAACTATGGCTACACCTTC	CASSFGQGNYGYTF
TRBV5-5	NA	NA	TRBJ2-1	TGTGCCAGCAGCTTGGCCTTCTGGGCTAGCTCCTACAATGAACAGATCTTC	CASSLAFWASSYNEQIF
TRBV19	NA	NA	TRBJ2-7	TGTGCCAGTAGAAAAGAGGTAAAATCCTACGAGCAGTACTTC	CASRKEVKSYEQYF
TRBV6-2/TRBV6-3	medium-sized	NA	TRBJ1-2	TGTGCCAGCAGTTTGGGATATGGCTACACCTTC	CASSLGYGYTF
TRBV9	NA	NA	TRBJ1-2	NA	CARSVDRGNYGCIF
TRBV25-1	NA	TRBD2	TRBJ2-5	TGTCTCAGCAGCCCGGCTAGCGGAAAAGAGACCCAGTACTTC	CLSSPASGKETQYF
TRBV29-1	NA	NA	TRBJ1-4	TGCAGCGCTCTGAGCCCACAGCACGGGGAAAAACTGTTTTTT	CSALSPQHGEKLFF
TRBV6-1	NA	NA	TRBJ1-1	TGTGCCAGCAGACCAAGCCCATGGGGGGCAGGTGAAGCTTTCTTT	CASRPSPWGAGEAFF
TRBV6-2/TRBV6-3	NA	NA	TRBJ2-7	TGTGCCAACGGAGATCGGCTGTACGAGCAGTATTTC	CANGDRLYEQYF
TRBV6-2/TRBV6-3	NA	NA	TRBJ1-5	TGTACCAGCAGTTATCAGCCCGAGCCCCAGCATTTT	CTSSYQPEPQHF
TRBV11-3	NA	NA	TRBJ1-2	TGTGTCAGCAACTCAACAGTGGGCCTGGTTACCTTC	CVSNSTVGLVTF
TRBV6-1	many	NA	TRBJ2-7	TGTGCCAGCAGTGCCGGGGATCCCGCCTACGAGCAGTACTTC	CASSAGDPAYEQYF
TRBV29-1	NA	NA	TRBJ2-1	TGCAAAGCAATCGGGCTTTACTATGAGCAGTTCTTT	CKAIGLYYEQFF
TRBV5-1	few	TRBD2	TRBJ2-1	TGCGCCAGCAGCTTGTCGAGACTAGCAGGCGATGAGCAGTTCTTC	CASSLSRLAGDEQFF
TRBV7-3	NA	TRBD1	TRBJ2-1	TGTGCCAGCAGTTCGGAGGCAGGGGGTCCCCCCAACTACAATGAGCAGTTCTTC	CASSSEAGGPPNYNEQFF
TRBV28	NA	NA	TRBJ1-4	TGTGTTAGCAGTCCCTGGTCCCTAACTAATGAAAAACTGTTTTTT	CVSSPWSLTNEKLFF
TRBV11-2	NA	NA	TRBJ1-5	TGTGCCAGCAGTCCTAGACTAGCTGGGGGACATCGAGATACGCAGCATTTT	CASSPRLAGGHRDTQHF
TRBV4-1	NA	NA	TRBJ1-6	TGCGCCATCAGCCAAGAGGGACGGGGCCAGGCATCCTATAATTCACCCCTCCACTTT	CAISQEGRGQASYNSPLHF
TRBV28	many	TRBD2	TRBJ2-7	TGTGCCAGCAGTTTATGGGTCGGGAGGGCCCACGAGCAGTACTTC	CASSLWVGRAHEQYF
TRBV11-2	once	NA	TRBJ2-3	TGTGCCACATCTCGTAGGAGCACAGACACGCAGTATTTT	CATSRRSTDTQYF
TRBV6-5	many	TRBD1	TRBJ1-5	TGTGCCAGCAGCCAGACAGGGTATAGCAATCAGCCCCAGCATTTT	CASSQTGYSNQPQHF
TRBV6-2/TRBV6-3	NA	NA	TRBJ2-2	TGTGCCAGCAGCGCGCAGGGGACCGGGGAGCTGTTTTTT	CASSAQGTGELFF
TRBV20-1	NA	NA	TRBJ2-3	TGCATTGCCGTTTGGGGTGGGACAGATACGCAGTATTTT	CIAVWGGTDTQYF
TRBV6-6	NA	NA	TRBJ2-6	TGTGCCAGCGGTCGTTATACGATGAACTCTGGGGCCAACGTCCTAACTTTC	CASGRYTMNSGANVLTF
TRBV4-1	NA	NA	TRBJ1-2	TGCACCAGTAGCCAAGATGCCCAGGGGCGGGATGGCTACACCTTC	CTSSQDAQGRDGYTF
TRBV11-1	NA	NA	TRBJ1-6	TGTGCCAGCAGTATAGACATCTATAATTCACCCCTCCACTTT	CASSIDIYNSPLHF
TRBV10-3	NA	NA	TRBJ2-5	TGTGCCATCAGTGACTCGAAGGCAGAAGAGACCCAGTACTTC	CAISDSKAEETQYF
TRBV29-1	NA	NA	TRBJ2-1	TGCAGCGTTGGCAGGCCAAGCTCCTACAATGAGCGGTTCTTC	CSVGRPSSYNERFF
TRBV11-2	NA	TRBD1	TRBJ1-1	TGTGCCAGCAACTTCGACAGGGGCCGGACTGAAGCTTTCTTT	CASNFDRGRTEAFF
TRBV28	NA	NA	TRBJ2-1	TGTGCCAGCGGTTTCCCAGGACACCATAAGCACTTCTTC	CASGFPGHHKHFF
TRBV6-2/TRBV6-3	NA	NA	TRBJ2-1	TGTACCAGGAACAGAGGCGGTTACAATGAGCAGCTCTTC	CTRNRGGYNEQLF
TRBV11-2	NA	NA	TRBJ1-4	TGTGCCAGCAGCAGAAATGTGACAAGTAATGAGAAACTGTTTTTT	CASSRNVTSNEKLFF
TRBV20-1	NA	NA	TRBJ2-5	TGCAGTGCTAGTCCTGAAGAGACCCTGTATTTC	CSASPEETLYF
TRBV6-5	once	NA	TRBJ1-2	TGTGTCAGCAGTTACCCTCACCCCGCGGAAAGCTACACCTTC	CVSSYPHPAESYTF
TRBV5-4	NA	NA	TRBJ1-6	TGTGCCAGCAGCCGAACAGGGAATCATAATTTACCCCTCCACTTT	CASSRTGNHNLPLHF
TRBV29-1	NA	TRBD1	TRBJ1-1	TGCAGCGTTGAACAGGGGGCTGCTGGCACAGAAACTTTCTTT	CSVEQGAAGTETFF
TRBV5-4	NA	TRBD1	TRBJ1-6	TGTGACAGCAGCATTACAGGGGATAGTAATTCACTCCTCCACTTT	CDSSITGDSNSLLHF
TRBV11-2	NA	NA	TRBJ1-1	TGTGGCAGCAGCTTAGCGGAGATGAGGATGAACACTGAAGTTTTCTTT	CGSSLAEMRMNTEVFF
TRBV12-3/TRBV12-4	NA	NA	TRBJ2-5	TGTGCCAGCAGGAAAAGCGACCACCAGACTAACGGGCTTCCCCAGGAGACCCAGTACTTC	CASRKSDHQTNGLPQETQYF
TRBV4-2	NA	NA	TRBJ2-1	TGTGCCAGCAGTGGGAGTGGTAGCATCAATGAGCAGTTCTTC	CASSGSGSINEQFF
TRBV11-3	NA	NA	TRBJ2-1	TGTGCCGACAGCTTAGATCCTACGGGGGGCAGGGGTGAGCAGTTCTTC	CADSLDPTGGRGEQFF
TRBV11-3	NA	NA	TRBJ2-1	TGTGCCAGCAGCTTAGGTCTAGAGGGAGGACCCTACAATGAGCAGTTCTTC	CASSLGLEGGPYNEQFF
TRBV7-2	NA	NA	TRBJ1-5	TGTGCCAGCAGCATAAGTCCGGTTGGCAATCAGCCCCAGCATTTT	CASSISPVGNQPQHF
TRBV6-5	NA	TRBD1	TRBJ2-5	TGTGCCAGCAGTTCCGCCCGGACAGGGTTCCCAGAAGAGACCCCGTACTTC	CASSSARTGFPEETPYF
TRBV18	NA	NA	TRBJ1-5	TGTGCCAGCTCACCCAGTGAGATGGGACTTTTTCAGCCCCAGCATTTT	CASSPSEMGLFQPQHF
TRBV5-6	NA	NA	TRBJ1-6	TGTGTAAGCAGCTTGAAATGGGTGGGAAATTCACCCCTCCACTTT	CVSSLKWVGNSPLHF